The entry below gives a single T cell receptor (beta chain) sequence along with its context. What it binds is unknown. This sample was taken from a study of blood T cells in healthy people across ages. At the level of the study: There was about one barcoded beta molecule captured by template switching per two T cells. Study observations and caveats: Age advanced and TCR beta diversity per million T cells fell, roughly linearly.

The CDR3 is 15 amino acids. Trimming removed 2 bases from V and 8 bases from J; junction bases left unmatched: 10. Germline values: CDR1 SQVTM, CDR2 ANQGSEA. Then a second PCR, running roughly 7 to 11 cycles, was carried out with a sample-barcoded 5' primer and a J-beta primer mix. TCRdb re-called the 5' RACE reads through MiXCR, storing one row per CDR3 protein. The sample includes about 640,000 distinct CDR3 sequences, roughly 50% seen only once; the top ten take 30% to 45%. The total RNA that was extracted per sample amounted to at least 5.5 micrograms. The clonotype originates from a man between 60 and 70 years old in good health. This chain joins TRBV29-1 and TRBJ2-5, with 11 bases aligning to TRBD2. The sequenced material came from blood. CDR3 coding DNA: TGCAGCGTTGAAAGTAGCGGGGGGGTGCCGGGAACCCAGTACTTC. This codes for CSVESSGGVPGTQYF.